The source of this T cell receptor beta chain is a study of blood T cell repertoires in COVID-19. Study-wide background: Material from acute and convalescent COVID-19 was sourced from the United States, Italy and Spain.

The protocol was immunoSEQ multiplex PCR, while the TCRdb copy is restricted to in-frame clones and leaves out a portion. The sample contains about 220,000 clones, around 90% of which appear only once. Participants, 18 to 89 years old, spanned fewer than 25 US areas. Participant reports of clinical history set cohort assignment. The V gene end was trimmed by 2 bases and the J gene end by 3 bases; junction bases not matched to a gene: 4. The CDR3 has 15 amino acids. Germline CDR1 is SGHTA and CDR2 is FQGTGA. The chain links TRBV7-3 to TRBJ2-7, with 10 bases fitting TRBD2. The receptor was derived from a woman between 50 and 59 years old with acute COVID-19. Sequencing used PBMCs or T cells enriched from blood (not recorded which). CDR3 region: CASSLASGSVYEQYF. The CDR3 DNA reads TGTGCCAGCAGCTTAGCTAGCGGGAGCGTCTACGAGCAGTACTTC.